This T cell receptor beta chain was observed in a study of cytotoxic CD8 clonotypes in ibrutinib-treated CLL. At the level of the study: 24 partial and 2 complete responses; at median 68 months, around 14 remitted, some twelve progressed. Broader study findings: The study found public clonotypes uncommon, contracting or stable on treatment. Clonality measured at baseline exceeded age-matched healthy donors, tracking circulating CD8+ T-cell counts.

As concerns this clone: Its antigen remains unidentified.

Produced via immunoSEQ multiplex PCR; TCRdb's table is partial and in-frame only. The profile shows about 130,000 clones, around 84% of them singletons. The starting material was PBMCs, obtained after 24 months of ibrutinib treatment. The sequence derives from a human donor with chronic lymphocytic leukemia.

Here the CDR3 reads CASSAIGGVGTEAFF. CDR3 DNA: TGCGCCAGCAGCGCCATAGGGGGCGTAGGTACTGAAGCTTTCTTT. This chain connects TRBV5-1 to TRBJ1-1; 7 bases are shared with TRBD1. The CDR3 consists of 15 residues. With V trimmed by 4 bases and J by 5 bases, 11 bases remained unmatched. Germline CDR1 reads SGHRS; CDR2 reads YFSETQ.